The present TCR beta chain was sequenced within a study of blood T cell repertoires in COVID-19. Study-wide background: Acute and convalescent COVID-19 specimens originated in the United States, Italy and Spain. T cells, B-cell-depleted T cells, or PBMCs provided the cDNA or gDNA that served as material.

As originally analysed: Estimation of nucleated cell counts was performed using reference gene primer amplification. Profiling relied on immunoSEQ multiplex PCR, and the TCRdb table lists in-frame clones only, not all of them. The D gene and trimming were derived from the DNA, and the V and J assignments and clone size from that table. Of under 200,000 clones detected, about nine tenths appear once; the ten largest clones hold roughly 0.77%. The sample holds one count of this clone. Those enrolled, adults aged 18 to 89 years, came from about two dozen US areas. The CDR3 totals 17 residues. With 3 bases clipped from V and 1 base from J, the junction kept 6 bases outside the gene matches. Germline V CDR1 and CDR2: MNHEY, SMNVEV (reference sequence).

The clonotype was recovered from a woman aged 18-35 years who had recovered from COVID-19. The chain combines TRBV27 with TRBJ2-2, with 9 bases that match TRBD1. The sequencing sample was made of PBMCs or T cells enriched from blood (not recorded which). CDR3 bases: TGTGCCAGCAGTTTTCTTCCGGGACAGGGGAACACCGGGGAGCTGTTTTTT. This translates into CASSFLPGQGNTGELFF.